The 30 T cell receptor beta chains below come from one sample, sequenced in a study of cytomegalovirus exposure and HLA in healthy donors. With 60 Vbeta and 13 Jbeta primers, the PCR was carried out. Sequencing used immunoSEQ multiplex PCR; TCRdb keeps in-frame clones, though not all of them. The sample includes 250,000 to 300,000 clones, 80% to 95% seen only once; the top ten take approximately 1.5%. The sequenced material came from PBMCs. These receptors all come from a girl aged 2 to 9 in good health and CMV-seronegative.

The chain uses TRBV30 and TRBJ2-5; 8 bases line up with TRBD2. The junction had 12 bases not matched to a gene; V was cut back by 7 bases and J by 5 bases. Germline loops: CDR1 GTSNPN, CDR2 SVGIG (reference sequence). The CDR3 has 14 amino acids. CDR3 nucleotides: TGTGCCTCGGACCCGGGGGGGGCTTTCGAGACCCAGTACTTC. This codes for CASDPGGAFETQYF. Drawing the rest from reference TRBV30 and TRBJ2-5, the complete variable domain is SQTIHQWPATLVQPVGSPLSLECTVEGTSNPNLYWYRQAAGRGLQLLFYSVGIGQISSEVPQNLSASRPQDRQFILSSKKLLLSDSGFYLCASDPGGAFETQYFGPGTRLLVL.

The chain has TRBV6-5 and TRBJ2-7, with 9 positions matching TRBD1. Germline V gene lookup returns CDR1 MNHEY and CDR2 SVGAGI. The ends lost 5 bases at V and 6 bases at J; junction bases unmatched: 2. The CDR3 has 12 residues. Here the CDR3 reads CASSRTGVEQYF. The CDR3 nucleotides are TGTGCCAGCAGTCGGACAGGGGTCGAGCAGTACTTC.

The chain joins TRBV27 to TRBJ1-1, with D hard to call. The CDR3 has 13 residues. V lost 0 bases and J 5 bases, leaving 7 bases between the germline ends. From germline, CDR1 is MNHEY and CDR2 SMNVEV (reference sequence). The CDR3 region has the DNA TGTGCCAGCAGTTTATCGGCGGGAACTGAAGCTTTCTTT. It translates to CASSLSAGTEAFF.

The chain carries TRBV10-1 and TRBJ2-2; 9 nucleotides match TRBD1. Germline lookup yields CDR1 WNHNN and CDR2 SYGVQD (reference sequence). J gave up 5 bases and V 3 bases, and 7 bases lay outside the gene matches. This CDR3 region has 16 residues. The DNA for the CDR3 is TGCGCCAGCAGTGACCTGGGACAGGGTTCGACCGGGGAGCTGTTTTTT. It codes for CASSDLGQGSTGELFF.

The sample holds a few counts of this clone. The CDR3 DNA sequence: TGTGCCAGCAGCCGCCCCGGGAGCAATCAGCCCCAGCATTTT. It encodes CASSRPGSNQPQHF. The chain uses TRBV27 and TRBJ1-5; D gene unclear. The CDR3 sequence is 14 residues long. V was clipped by 6 bases and J by 1 base, with 10 bases between them. CDR1 MNHEY and CDR2 SMNVEV come from the germline V gene (reference sequence).

The V and J genes are TRBV5-5 and TRBJ1-2, with D possibly matching TRBD1 (6 bases). The CDR3 has 17 residues. V was pared by 1 base and J by 2 bases, with 18 bases between. Germline CDR1 SGHKS, CDR2 YYEKEE (reference sequence). In DNA form, the CDR3 reads TGTGCCAGCAGCTTGTCAGGGGCTGTCCAAGGGAACTATGGCTACACCTTC. This codes for CASSLSGAVQGNYGYTF. The full variable domain, with the rest looked up from reference TRBV5-5 and TRBJ1-2, is DAGVTQSPTHLIKTRGQQVTLRCSPISGHKSVSWYQQVLGQGPQFIFQYYEKEERGRGNFPDRFSARQFPNYSSELNVNALLLGDSALYLCASSLSGAVQGNYGYTFGSGTRLTVV.

This rearrangement joins TRBV30 to TRBJ1-5, with D maybe TRBD1 (6 bases). The CDR3 sequence is 14 residues long. The germline V gene encodes CDR1 GTSNPN and CDR2 SVGIG (reference sequence). Trimming left V 3 bases short and J 0 bases short, with 9 bases between. CDR3 sequence (DNA): TGTGCCTGGAGACCACAGGGTAGCAATCAGCCCCAGCATTTT. Amino acid sequence: CAWRPQGSNQPQHF.

This rearrangement joins TRBV10-3 to TRBJ2-1; 10 nucleotides align to TRBD2. In germline, CDR1 is ENHRY, CDR2 SYGVKD. V lost 7 bases, J lost 4 bases, and 4 bases stayed unmatched. The CDR3 is made up of 14 amino acids. The CDR3 sequence is CAITQTSGYNEQFF. The CDR3 nucleotides read TGTGCCATCACCCAGACTAGCGGGTACAATGAGCAGTTCTTC.

This rearrangement joins TRBV6-5 to TRBJ2-1; 12 bases are a match to TRBD2. The CDR3 is 15 residues long. Germline trimming cut 5 bases from V and 4 bases from J; bases unmatched to any gene: 3. Germline V gene sequence: CDR1 MNHEY, CDR2 SVGAGI. The CDR3 loop is CASSTLAGGYNEQFF. DNA of the CDR3: TGTGCCAGCAGTACACTAGCGGGGGGTTACAATGAGCAGTTCTTC.

The CDR3 loop is CASSLWRGGLTDTQYF. The DNA of the CDR3 is TGTGCCAGCAGCTTATGGCGGGGGGGCCTCACAGATACGCAGTATTTT. The chain employs TRBV7-2 and TRBJ2-3; 9 bases agree with TRBD2. The CDR3 runs 16 residues. Looked up from germline, CDR1 is SGHTA and CDR2 is FQGNSA. V trimming: 2 bases; J trimming: 2 bases; junction bases outside the gene matches: 5. The variable domain in full, completed from reference TRBV7-2 and TRBJ2-3, reads GAGVSQSPSNKVTEKGKDVELRCDPISGHTALYWYRQSLGQGLEFLIYFQGNSAPDKSGLPSDRFSAERTGGSVSTLTIQRTQQEDSAVYLCASSLWRGGLTDTQYFGPGTRLTVL.

The V gene is TRBV5-1, the J gene TRBJ1-1; possible D gene TRBD1, 5 bases. This CDR3 spans 13 amino acids. V shed 1 base and J shed 4 bases, with 8 bases lying between them. Germline loops: CDR1 SGHRS, CDR2 YFSETQ. The CDR3 sequence is CASSLWGSTEAFF. The CDR3 DNA sequence: TGCGCCAGCAGCTTGTGGGGCAGCACTGAAGCTTTCTTT.

The CDR3 is CASTPKGFLGEQYF. The CDR3 DNA follows: TGTGCCAGCACCCCCAAGGGGTTCCTCGGCGAGCAGTACTTC. The V and J genes are TRBV21-1 and TRBJ2-7; the table names TRBD1, a call not compared with the DNA. TRBV21-1 counts as a pseudogene. This CDR3 is built from 14 residues.

The J gene is TRBJ2-7, the V gene TRBV5-1; D is possibly TRBD1 or TRBD2 (9 bases each). The germline gives CDR1 SGHRS, CDR2 YFSETQ. The V and J ends lost 4 bases and 7 bases respectively, with 36 bases between them. This CDR3 has 20 amino acids. CDR3 sequence (DNA): TGCGCCAGCAGCCCGACAGGGGGAGGACTAGCGACGAAGAGTACCTTGGAGCAGTACTTC. It encodes CASSPTGGGLATKSTLEQYF.

This clone appeared a few times. The chain joins TRBV6-6 to TRBJ1-2; TRBD1 matches 9 bases. Trimming at V came to 4 bases and at J to 8 bases, leaving 8 bases not matched to a gene. The CDR3 consists of 14 residues. CDR1 MNHNY and CDR2 SVGAGI come from the germline V gene (reference sequence). Here the CDR3 reads CASSSPGQGDGYTF. The CDR3 DNA reads as TGTGCCAGCAGTTCCCCGGGACAGGGAGACGGCTACACCTTC.

This clone was recorded only once. The chain couples TRBV11-2 to TRBJ1-1; 7 bases are a match to TRBD1. CDR1 SGHAT and CDR2 FQNNGV come from the germline V gene. With 4 bases clipped from V and 3 bases from J, the junction kept 17 bases outside the gene matches. The CDR3 is made up of 18 amino acids. CDR3 sequence: CASSSIGGGVGRHTEAFF. DNA of the CDR3: TGTGCCAGCAGCTCCATAGGAGGGGGCGTGGGACGGCACACTGAAGCTTTCTTT.

This clone was detected only once. The chain uses TRBV10-2 and TRBJ1-5; TRBD1 aligns across 9 bases. This CDR3 region has 17 residues. Germline values: CDR1 WSHSY, CDR2 SAAADI. V was pared by 10 bases and J by 7 bases, with 20 bases of the junction left unmatched. In nucleotides, the CDR3 is TGCGCCACATCACAAAACGACCCGGGACAGGGAGGACAGCCCCAGCATTTT. As protein: CATSQNDPGQGGQPQHF.

This clone was detected once. The rearrangement links TRBV9 to TRBJ2-1; 11 nucleotides align to TRBD2. The CDR3 loop spans 16 amino acids. Germline assignment: CDR1 SGDLS and CDR2 YYNGEE. Trimming took 0 bases from V and 2 from J; bases not matched to a gene: 1. The CDR3: CASSVEGLAAYNEQFF. The CDR3 DNA reads as TGTGCCAGCAGCGTAGAGGGACTAGCGGCCTACAATGAGCAGTTCTTC.

The J gene is TRBJ2-2, the V gene TRBV19; D perhaps matches TRBD1 (5 bases). Germline values: CDR1 LNHDA, CDR2 SQIVND (reference sequence). V was cut by 5 bases and J by 3 bases, with 16 bases left in between. CDR3 length: 16 residues. The CDR3 region has the DNA TGTGCCAGTAGTTCAAGGGGAACCCCAGACACCGGGGAGCTGTTTTTT. It codes for CASSSRGTPDTGELFF.

V gene TRBV11-2 combines with J gene TRBJ1-1; TRBD1 matches at 7 bases. From germline, CDR1 is SGHAT and CDR2 FQNNGV. This CDR3 comprises 14 residues. The junction had 5 bases not matched to a gene; V was cut back by 6 bases and J by 1 base. CDR3: CASSYTGANTEAFF. The CDR3 nucleotides are TGTGCCAGCAGTTACACAGGGGCGAACACTGAAGCTTTCTTT.

A single count supports this clone. The chain links TRBV5-1 to TRBJ2-2; tentative D call: TRBD2 (6 bases). The CDR3 contains 17 residues. The germline gives CDR1 SGHRS, CDR2 YFSETQ. Between the trimmed V and J ends, which lost 5 bases and 4 bases, there was a span of 21 bases. CDR3 in amino acids: CASSIPSGGKGTGELFF. The CDR3 coding sequence is TGCGCCAGCAGTATCCCAAGCGGCGGGAAGGGCACCGGGGAGCTGTTTTTT. Complete variable domain (other parts from reference TRBV5-1 and TRBJ2-2): KAGVTQTPRYLIKTRGQQVTLSCSPISGHRSVSWYQQTPGQGLQFLFEYFSETQRNKGNFPGRFSGRQFSNSRSEMNVSTLELGDSALYLCASSIPSGGKGTGELFFGEGSRLTVL.

This rearrangement joins TRBV30 to TRBJ2-3; TRBD2 matches 14 bases. J lost 2 bases, V lost 7 bases, and 8 bases had no gene match. Germline V gene sequence: CDR1 GTSNPN, CDR2 SVGIG (reference sequence). The CDR3 has 16 amino acids. The CDR3 protein is CASGTSGGTPTDTQYF. The CDR3 region has the DNA TGTGCCTCCGGGACTAGCGGGGGAACACCCACAGATACGCAGTATTTT.

The V gene is TRBV6-5, the J gene TRBJ1-5; 7 positions match TRBD1. Unmatched junction bases numbered 5, after V lost 6 bases and J lost 3 bases. The CDR3 consists of 14 residues. CDR1 and CDR2 (germline): MNHEY, SVGAGI. Here the CDR3 DNA reads TGTGCCAGCAGCCAGACAGGGTACAATCAGCCCCAGCATTTT. Amino acid sequence: CASSQTGYNQPQHF.

The rearrangement uses TRBV6-5 and TRBJ1-2; TRBD1 aligns across 8 bases. The CDR3 loop spans 16 amino acids. CDR1 and CDR2 (germline): MNHEY, SVGAGI. Trimming at V came to 0 bases and at J to 5 bases, leaving 8 bases not matched to a gene. The CDR3 is CASSYSRQGREYGYTF. The CDR3 DNA reads as TGTGCCAGCAGTTACTCAAGACAGGGGAGAGAATATGGCTACACCTTC.

This clone was seen a single time. The chain links TRBV7-2 to TRBJ2-5; D might be TRBD2 (5 bases). Judging by the DNA end, TRBJ2-7 fits better; the J call may be wrong. The CDR3 has 16 amino acids. Looked up from germline, CDR1 is SGHTA and CDR2 is FQGNSA. In nucleotides, the CDR3 is TGTGCCAGCAGCTTAGTCTCAGGACTGAGCTCCTACGAGCAGTACTTC. Encoded protein: CASSLVSGLSSYEQYF.

J is TRBJ2-7 and V is TRBV5-1; no firm D call. The V end was cut by 0 bases, the J end by 7 bases, with 11 bases between. CDR1 is SGHRS, CDR2 YFSETQ, per germline. CDR3 length equals 13 residues. The CDR3 DNA reads as TGCGCCAGCAGCTTGGGTGACGCGCGGGAGCAGTACTTC. Translation gives CASSLGDAREQYF.

This clone is a singleton in its sample. This sequence joins TRBV7-4 and TRBJ2-7; 10 bases fit TRBD2. Per germline, CDR1 SGHVT and CDR2 SQSDAQ. V lost 1 base and J lost 6; bases outside the gene matches: 12. The CDR3 spans 17 residues. The CDR3 sequence: CASSLVLLAGMGGEQYF. The CDR3 DNA follows: TGTGCCAGCAGCTTAGTATTACTAGCGGGAATGGGGGGCGAGCAGTACTTC.

The rearrangement joins TRBV7-3 to TRBJ1-1; tentative D call: TRBD1 (5 bases). The CDR3 covers 13 residues. V was pared by 5 bases and J by 6 bases, with 13 bases between. CDR1 SGHTA and CDR2 FQGTGA come from the germline V gene. The CDR3 sequence is CASSPTGGSEAFF. The CDR3 DNA reads as TGTGCCAGCAGCCCCACCGGGGGGTCTGAAGCTTTCTTT. Using reference TRBV7-3 and TRBJ1-1 for the parts outside the CDR3, the full variable domain is GAGVSQTPSNKVTEKGKYVELRCDPISGHTALYWYRQSLGQGPEFLIYFQGTGAADDSGLPNDRFFAVRPEGSVSTLKIQRTERGDSAVYLCASSPTGGSEAFFGQGTRLTVV.

This clone has a handful of counts. The chain has TRBV19 and TRBJ1-1, with a weak D call TRBD1 (6 bases). The CDR3 contains 18 residues. Trimming removed 3 bases at V and 0 bases at J, with 20 bases between. Germline V CDR1 and CDR2: LNHDA, SQIVND (reference sequence). The CDR3 here is CASSIPPPGHSMNTEAFF. As DNA, the CDR3 is TGTGCCAGTAGTATTCCCCCACCGGGACACAGCATGAACACTGAAGCTTTCTTT.

The rearrangement joins TRBV7-8 to TRBJ2-5; 9 bases line up with TRBD2. The V and J ends lost 1 base and 5 bases, in that order; junction bases with no gene match: 8. This CDR3 region has 16 residues. Germline loops: CDR1 SGHVS, CDR2 FQNEAQ. CDR3 residues: CASSLVGGRAPETQYF. CDR3 sequence (DNA): TGTGCCAGCAGCTTAGTGGGCGGGAGGGCCCCGGAGACCCAGTACTTC. Full variable domain (remainder filled in from reference TRBV7-8 and TRBJ2-5): GAGVSQSPRYKVAKRGQDVALRCDPISGHVSLFWYQQALGQGPEFLTYFQNEAQLDKSGLPSDRFFAERPEGSVSTLKIQRTQQEDSAVYLCASSLVGGRAPETQYFGPGTRLLVL.

This chain joins TRBV29-1 and TRBJ2-7, with D uncertain. Germline CDR1 and CDR2: SQVTM and ANQGSEA. CDR3 length: 12 amino acids. V was pared by 6 bases and J by 5 bases, with 14 bases between. CDR3 residues: CSVSGSLNEQYF. The CDR3 DNA follows: TGCAGCGTAAGTGGTAGCTTAAACGAGCAGTACTTC.